The clone carrying this T cell receptor beta chain was observed a few times. As yet, its antigen is unknown. Data came from immunoSEQ multiplex PCR; TCRdb stores just in-frame clones and leaves some out. The data show roughly 56,000 clones, 80% to 90% seen once. This specimen belongs to a study of T cell responses to AZD1222 COVID-19 vaccine. Overall study results and limits: Reportedly, nearly half the spike-specific TCRs target unmutated variant regions. Repertoires were sampled only after the peak T cell response.

V was shortened by 7 bases and J by 10 bases, with 11 bases between the two germline ends. The germline V gene has CDR1 MNHEY and CDR2 SVGAGI. This CDR3 region has 12 residues. The rearrangement links TRBV6-5 to TRBJ1-6; D gene uncertain. The receptor was derived from an adult in good health. The source material was peripheral blood, sampled on day 0 of AZD1222 vaccination. The CDR3 is CASNTPRSPLHF. The CDR3 DNA reads as TGTGCCAGCAACACCCCTCGGTCACCCCTCCACTTT.